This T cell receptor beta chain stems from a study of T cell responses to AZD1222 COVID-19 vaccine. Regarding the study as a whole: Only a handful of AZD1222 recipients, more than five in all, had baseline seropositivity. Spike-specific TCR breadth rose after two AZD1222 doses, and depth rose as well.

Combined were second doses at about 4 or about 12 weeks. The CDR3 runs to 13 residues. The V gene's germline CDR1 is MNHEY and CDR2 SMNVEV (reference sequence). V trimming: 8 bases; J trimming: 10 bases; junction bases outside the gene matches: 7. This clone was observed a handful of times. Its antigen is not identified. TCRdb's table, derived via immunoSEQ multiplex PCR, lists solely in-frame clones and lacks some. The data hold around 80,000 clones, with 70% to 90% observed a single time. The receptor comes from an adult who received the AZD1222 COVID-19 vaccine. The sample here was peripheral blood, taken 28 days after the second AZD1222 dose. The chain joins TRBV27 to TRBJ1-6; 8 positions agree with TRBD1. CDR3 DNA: TGTGCCAGCGGGGGACAGGCAAACTCACCCCTCCACTTT. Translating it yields CASGGQANSPLHF.